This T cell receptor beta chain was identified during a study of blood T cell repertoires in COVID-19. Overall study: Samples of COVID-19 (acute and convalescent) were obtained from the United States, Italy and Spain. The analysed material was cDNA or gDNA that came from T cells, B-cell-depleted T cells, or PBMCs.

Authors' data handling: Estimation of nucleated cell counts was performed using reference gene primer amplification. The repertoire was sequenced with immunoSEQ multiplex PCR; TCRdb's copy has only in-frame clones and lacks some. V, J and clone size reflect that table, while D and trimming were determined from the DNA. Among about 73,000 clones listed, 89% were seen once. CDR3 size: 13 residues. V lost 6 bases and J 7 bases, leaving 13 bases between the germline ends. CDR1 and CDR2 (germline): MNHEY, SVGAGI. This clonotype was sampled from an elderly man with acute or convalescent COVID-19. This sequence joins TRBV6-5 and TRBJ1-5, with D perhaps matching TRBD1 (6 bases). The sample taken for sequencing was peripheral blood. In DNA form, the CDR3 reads TGTGCCAGCAGCGGGGAGGGGGGACAGCCCCAGCATTTT. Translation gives CASSGEGGQPQHF.